Below, one T cell receptor beta chain is given with its context. Which antigen it targets is not known. The sample holds no much larger clone one base away, and base qualities are not on file. The sample belongs to a study of cytomegalovirus exposure and HLA in healthy donors (dated by TCRdb to about 2017). As for the study more broadly: An earlier analysis of some 600 of the donors reported 276 Gb of sequence data and about 120 million unique TCR beta sequences obtained from approximately 180 million T cells. An early release that covered some 640 HLA-typed donors contained about 300 gigabases of sequencing data and tens of millions of unique TCR sequences. Among the 398 genotyped donors, around 81% belonged to the genetic ancestry cluster associated with self-reported Caucasian donors. The study was designed to test whether signatures of past pathogen exposure could be identified by cataloging public T cell receptors. Using immunosequencing, the study profiled T cell repertoires from 550 to 750 subjects and related those repertoires to cytomegalovirus serostatus. In addition to the first cohort of several hundred subjects, a separate validation cohort of 120 different subjects was used. To predict cytomegalovirus infection status, the study brought together high-throughput TCR immunosequencing, statistical association of individual TCRs with disease status, and machine learning. A later analysis re-examined previously published TCR beta repertoires from 500 to 700 donors and added high-resolution HLA genotyping to investigate patterns of TCR occurrence. Rather than using new phenotypic data, the later analysis identified candidate immune exposures from TCR beta sequences and from how often those sequences occurred across donors. An earlier analysis of more than 450 of the donors used high-throughput TCR beta sequencing to judge whether each TCR beta V gene segment behaved as functional or pseudogenic. Donor age, sex, ethnicity and CMV serostatus were collected together with the repertoire data. A later genetic analysis used genome-wide SNP genotypes for about 65% of the 666 donors, treating that subset as a discovery cohort. All discovery cohort repertoires had been generated using a single sequencing platform. HLA typing included class I and class II loci at four-digit resolution. Typing coverage varied by locus: roughly 629-630 donors for A, B, C, DRB1 and DQB1; more than 500 for DQA1; over 600 for DPA1; around 490 for DPB1. A few DR-DQ haplotypes were handled as single units for association and clustering because linkage in the cohort was strong. Across under 500 genotyped donors of the cohort, an average of about 240,000 unique TCR beta nucleotide sequences per donor were sequenced, and roughly 17% of those sequences were non-productive. Here is what the overall study found, with its caveats: In a later analysis, HLA-associated TCR beta chains were found to be more clonally expanded and to have lower generation probabilities than equally common non-associated chains. Correlated functional status among segregating V segments might reflect linkage disequilibrium, but an unknown experimental factor could not be ruled out. In this cohort, only TCR beta chains were sequenced, and detectable features were limited by the absence of alpha or paired-chain data. The only immune exposure information available for the cohort was CMV serostatus. A later analysis found that TCR association rates varied across HLA loci, with DRB1 alleles showing the most associated TCRs and HLA-C alleles the fewest. A few of the identified cytomegalovirus-associated TCR beta chains were confirmed in vitro to be specific for cytomegalovirus antigens. Some IMGT-functional V segments, including TRBV6-2 and TRBV6-3, could not be distinguished by the 87-base-pair reads and were therefore excluded. Most TCR sequences were observed very rarely across donors, whereas some public TCRs were present in many individuals. A further reported finding was that TCR beta sequences accurately predicted the HLA-A and HLA-B alleles for most subjects in the first cohort. The presence/absence analyses assumed that sequencing depth was roughly uniform across donors, and that assumption may not be true. Roughly 17 rarely observed V segments, including chromosome 9 orphons, were excluded from the earlier analysis of several hundred of the donors because counts were too low. Assigning TCR associations to individual alleles was difficult when HLA alleles, especially DR and DQ, strongly co-occurred. Several of the top co-occurrence clusters appeared to be linked to parvovirus B19, influenza, CMV and Epstein-Barr virus, according to a later analysis. The study gave a list of some 150 TCR beta chains associated with cytomegalovirus. A cluster of highly shared sequence variants was judged likely to be a technical artifact of the sequencing pipeline. It was suggested by the authors that the approach could potentially be generalized to other disease states and immunological phenotypes. Specific HLA alleles were associated with 15,000 to 20,000 TCR beta sequences at a false discovery rate of 0.05 in a later analysis. In both the original and validation cohorts, the classifier was reported to diagnose cytomegalovirus status with high specificity and sensitivity. Because some donors lacked HLA typing at each locus, the association tests relied only on the typed subset. An association between a missense DCLRE1C variant and V-gene and J-gene trimming of TCR beta chains was found in a later genetic analysis and replicated in an independent cohort. A later analysis found that most CMV-associated TCR beta chains appeared HLA-restricted, with HLA associations seemingly driven largely by CMV exposure. An earlier analysis of approximately 500 of the donors showed that most TCR beta V segments appeared in productive rearrangements either about 90% or about 30% of the time, which broadly matched IMGT annotations. According to a later genetic analysis, donors in an Asian-associated ancestry cluster had fewer N-insertions in productive TCRs than the approximately 710-donor mean.

The germline V gene yields WSHSY for CDR1 and SAAADI for CDR2. The V end loses 8 bases and the J end loses 5 bases, and a stretch of 12 bases separates them. The CDR3 covers 12 residues, taking in both the cysteine and the phenylalanine. Only the CDR3 DNA stays, 36 bases, in frame from base 1. The cohort comprised under 700 healthy bone marrow donors. All cohort members were sampled while nominally healthy, although unrecorded immune exposures were likely present. The donor tested CMV seronegative, placing the donor among the 350 or so seronegative members of the cohort. Every donor gave a peripheral blood sample, and the peripheral blood mononuclear cells from that sample were used for TCR beta sequencing. The Qiagen DNeasy Blood Extraction Kit was used to extract genomic DNA from the blood cell samples. The library was generated by the immunoSEQ multiplex PCR assay. For the multiplex PCR, a mixture combining 60 forward primers for TCR Vbeta segments and 13 reverse primers for TCR Jbeta segments was used. A multiplex PCR assay on genomic DNA amplified the CDR3 region of rearranged TCR beta genes. The amplified TCR beta libraries were sequenced on the Illumina HiSeq System as 87-base-pair reads. On the authors' methods: A later analysis counted tens of millions of unique TCR beta chains across the 650 to 700 repertoires, and some 12 million of these chains were shared by at least two donors. A nearest-neighbor algorithm error-corrected the raw reads and collapsed the reads into unique sequences, merging closely related sequences to remove PCR and sequencing errors. Alignment of CDR3 sequences to IMGT reference sequences was used to assign V, D and J gene segments. For a sequence to be retained, at least a six-nucleotide match to both a V gene segment and a J gene segment was required. Rearrangements were called productive when the CDR3 lacked stop codons and stayed in frame with V and J; all others were non-productive. CDR3 was defined by IMGT convention, running from the second conserved V-encoded cysteine to the conserved J-encoded phenylalanine. The earlier analysis of about 610 of the donors excluded sequences that lacked an unambiguous match to a single V gene segment. In an earlier analysis of several hundred of the donors, V segments were called functional above 56.7% productive rearrangements and were called segregating when the between-donor standard deviation exceeded 5%. A statistical classification framework was developed to diagnose cytomegalovirus status using the catalog of TCR beta chain sequences. In a later analysis, V and J genes were assigned by comparing TCR nucleotide sequences against IMGT/GENE-DB human TR gene sequences. Using the TCRdist pipeline, a later analysis assigned CDR3 sequences along with most-parsimonious VDJ recombination scenarios. A later analysis defined each TCR beta chain by its CDR3 amino acid sequence plus V-gene family, and excluded reads lacking a unique V-gene family. A later analysis removed over 500 highly shared, low-generation-probability nucleotide sequences to deal with suspected cross-contamination and a sequencing artifact. For each public chain, a later analysis derived a clonal expansion index from normalized ranks of inferred template counts within each repertoire. A later analysis computed generation probabilities with a VDJ recombination model fitted to out-of-frame rearrangements, and checked the results against IGoR. Hypergeometric tests were used in a later analysis to score TCR-TCR, TCR-HLA and TCR-CMV co-occurrence, with a repertoire-size bias correction applied to the TCR pairs. In a later analysis, false discovery rates were estimated by permuting HLA or CMV assignments 20 times. In a later analysis, co-occurring TCRs were grouped using DBSCAN, and TCRdist sequence similarity was added for clustering within HLA-allele-positive subsets. For co-occurrence clustering, repertoires with fewer than 30,000 or more than 120,000 public chains were excluded, along with a handful of repertoires with anomalous nucleotide sharing. Held by TCRdb, this immuneACCESS table contains in-frame sequences only and omits some clones. Under half of the omission traces to an unresolved V gene where checked; the cause of the rest is unknown. V and J calls and clone size are copied from that table; D and trimming were computed from the DNA. The sample has over 200,000 clones on record, roughly four fifths of them singletons. The ten largest clones take up approximately 0.5% of the sample.

The chain is made from TRBV10-2 and TRBJ2-5, with TRBD1 as a weak D call on 7 bases. The clonotype comes from a woman aged 40 to 49 in good health and CMV-seronegative. The sequenced sample was PBMCs. The sequence in DNA is TGCGCCAGCTCGACAGGGAGGGAGACCCAGTACTTC. It translates as CASSTGRETQYF.